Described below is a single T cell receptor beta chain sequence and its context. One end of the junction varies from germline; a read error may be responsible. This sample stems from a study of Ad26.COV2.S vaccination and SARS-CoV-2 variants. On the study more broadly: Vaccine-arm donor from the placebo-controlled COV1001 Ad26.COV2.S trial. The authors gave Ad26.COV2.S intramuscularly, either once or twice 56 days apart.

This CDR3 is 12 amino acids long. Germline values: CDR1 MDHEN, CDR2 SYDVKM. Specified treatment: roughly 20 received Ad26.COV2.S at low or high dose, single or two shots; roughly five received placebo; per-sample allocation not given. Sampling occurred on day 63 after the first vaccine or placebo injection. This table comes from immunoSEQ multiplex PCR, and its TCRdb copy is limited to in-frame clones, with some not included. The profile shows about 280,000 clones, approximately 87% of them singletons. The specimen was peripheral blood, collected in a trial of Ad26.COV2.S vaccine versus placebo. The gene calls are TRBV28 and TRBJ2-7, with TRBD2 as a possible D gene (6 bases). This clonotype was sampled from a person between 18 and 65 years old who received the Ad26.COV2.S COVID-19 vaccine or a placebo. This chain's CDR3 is CASSFLGEENSF. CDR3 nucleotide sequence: TGTGCCAGCAGTTTTCTAGGGGAGGAAAACTCGTTC. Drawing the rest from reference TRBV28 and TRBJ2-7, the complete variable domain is DVKVTQSSRYLVKRTGEKVFLECVQDMDHENMFWYRQDPGLGLRLIYFSYDVKMKEKGDIPEGYSVSREKKERFSLILESASTNQTSMYLCASSFLGEENSFGPGTRLTVT.